One sample yielded the 6 T cell receptor beta chains listed below, sequenced in a study of cytomegalovirus exposure and HLA in healthy donors. PCR employed 60 Vbeta and 13 Jbeta primers. Produced via immunoSEQ multiplex PCR; TCRdb's table is partial and in-frame only. This table holds roughly 140,000 clones, approximately 84% found once. Sequencing was carried out using PBMCs. Receptors were obtained from a woman under 30 in good health and CMV-seronegative.

This sequence joins TRBV6-5 and TRBJ1-2, with 9 nucleotides matching TRBD1. The CDR3 runs 14 residues. CDR1 and CDR2 (germline): MNHEY, SVGAGI. V gave up 9 bases and J gave up 2 bases; unmatched junction bases: 7. The chain's CDR3 is CASFGTGLNYGYTF. The CDR3 nucleotides are TGTGCCAGTTTCGGGACAGGGCTAAACTATGGCTACACCTTC.

The chain is built from TRBV7-9 and TRBJ2-7; D is uncertain. V was trimmed by 2 bases and J by 5 bases, leaving 13 bases between them. This CDR3 is built from 14 residues. Germline CDR1 and CDR2: SEHNR and FQNEAQ (reference sequence). The DNA for the CDR3 is TGTGCCAGCAGCTTAATGGGCAGTCTCGACGAGCAGTACTTC. Protein product: CASSLMGSLDEQYF.

This clone came up once. The chain recombines TRBV4-2 with TRBJ1-2; D remains unclear. V was cut by 5 bases and J by 8 bases, with 15 bases left in between. The CDR3 has 13 amino acids. Germline lookup yields CDR1 LGHNA and CDR2 YNFKEQ. CDR3 sequence reads: CASSYRGDEGYTF. CDR3 nucleotide sequence: TGTGCCAGCAGCTACCGCGGGGATGAGGGCTACACCTTC.

The chain carries TRBV9 and TRBJ2-7, with a weak D call TRBD1 (6 bases). Trimming took 3 bases from V and 4 from J, leaving 17 bases between them. Germline CDR1 reads SGDLS; CDR2 reads YYNGEE. The CDR3 has 15 amino acids. The CDR3 coding sequence is TGTGCCAGCAGCGAGGGGGTGGTTTCTACGTACGAGCAGTACTTC. Protein product: CASSEGVVSTYEQYF.

This clone was seen only a few times. The chain couples TRBV4-3 to TRBJ1-1; 10 bases match TRBD1. After removal of 0 bases from V and 8 bases from J, the junction contained 6 bases not matched to a gene. The CDR3 has 15 amino acids. Germline CDR1 LGHNA, CDR2 YSLEER. CDR3 sequence reads: CASSQDEGTGEEAFF. In nucleotides, the CDR3 is TGCGCCAGCAGCCAAGATGAGGGGACAGGGGAAGAAGCTTTCTTT.

This chain links TRBV2 with TRBJ1-5; 7 bases are a match to TRBD1. Trimming cost V 5 bases and J 3 bases; bases outside gene matches: 4. Germline V gives CDR1 SNHLY, CDR2 FYNNEI. The CDR3 contains 14 residues. In nucleotides, the CDR3 is TGTGCCAGCAGTACAGGGGACCCCAATCAGCCCCAGCATTTT. Translating gives CASSTGDPNQPQHF. The entire variable domain, with the rest obtained from reference TRBV2 and TRBJ1-5, is as follows: EPEVTQTPSHQVTQMGQEVILRCVPISNHLYFYWYRQILGQKVEFLVSFYNNEISEKSEIFDDQFSVERPDGSNFTLKIRSTKLEDSAMYFCASSTGDPNQPQHFGDGTRLSIL.